The rows below give T cell receptor beta chains drawn from one sample of a study of spatial heterogeneity in lung cancer. TCRdb re-derived calls from the 5' RACE reads in MiXCR, one entry per CDR3 protein. The table lists 15,000 to 20,000 distinct CDR3 sequences, about 6.3% of them singletons. This sample comprised lung tumor tissue, obtained at surgery. The receptors originated from a female donor with early-stage non-small cell lung cancer. The CDR3 runs from the conserved cysteine through the conserved F or W. D genes are given only for firm matches. Clone size, where shown, is once, few, many, or a class for clones that have expanded.

>medium-sized|TRBV30|NA|TRBJ1-5
CAWRLQDQPQHF
TGTGCCTGGAGGCTACAGGATCAGCCCCAGCATTTT
>medium-sized|TRBV12-3/TRBV12-4|NA|TRBJ2-6
CASTQTGSGANVLTF
TGTGCCAGCACACAGACAGGCTCTGGGGCCAACGTCCTGACTTTC
>many|TRBV20-1|NA|TRBJ2-7
CSAGGTAASYEQYF
TGCAGTGCGGGGGGAACAGCAGCCTCCTACGAGCAGTACTTC
>NA|TRBV18|NA|TRBJ2-5
CASSPEQETQYF
TGTGCCAGCTCACCGGAGCAAGAGACCCAGTACTTC
>many|TRBV12-5|TRBD1|TRBJ1-1
CASGLATGADTEAFF
TGTGCTAGTGGTTTGGCGACAGGGGCGGACACTGAAGCTTTCTTT
>medium-sized|TRBV28|NA|TRBJ2-7
CASSLHRDHYEQYF
TGTGCCAGCAGTTTGCACCGGGACCACTACGAGCAGTACTTC
>many|TRBV28|TRBD2|TRBJ2-1
CASTNSGGVTYNEQFF
TGTGCCAGCACCAACTCGGGGGGAGTAACCTACAATGAGCAGTTCTTC
>many|TRBV15|TRBD2|TRBJ2-7
CATSSRLAGGHEQYF
TGTGCCACCAGCTCAAGACTAGCGGGAGGCCACGAGCAGTACTTC
>many|TRBV12-3/TRBV12-4|TRBD1|TRBJ2-1
CASSLHSGGRNNEQFF
TGTGCCAGCAGTTTACATTCAGGGGGACGAAACAATGAGCAGTTCTTC
>many|TRBV24-1|NA|TRBJ2-3
CATSDTGSTDTQYF
TGTGCCACCAGTGATACGGGTAGCACAGATACGCAGTATTTT
>many|TRBV7-2|NA|TRBJ1-1
CASSSQGNTEAFF
TGTGCCAGCAGCTCGCAGGGTAACACTGAAGCTTTCTTT
>many|TRBV20-1|NA|TRBJ2-7
CSVLAMDEQYF
TGCAGTGTCCTGGCTATGGACGAGCAGTACTTC
>medium-sized|TRBV2|NA|TRBJ1-5
CASRLQGYSNQPQHF
TGTGCCAGCAGGTTACAGGGATATAGCAATCAGCCCCAGCATTTT
>many|TRBV30|NA|TRBJ2-1
CAWRGGSYNEQFF
TGTGCCTGGAGGGGGGGCTCCTACAATGAGCAGTTCTTC
>many|TRBV28|TRBD1|TRBJ2-2
CASSSDRGFTGELFF
TGTGCCAGCAGTTCGGACAGGGGATTCACCGGGGAGCTGTTTTTT
>many|TRBV12-3/TRBV12-4|NA|TRBJ1-2
CASSDAGIYGYTF
TGTGCCAGCAGTGATGCAGGGATCTATGGCTACACCTTC
>many|TRBV6-6|NA|TRBJ2-7
CASTPTGSSYEQYF
TGTGCCAGCACCCCGACAGGAAGCTCCTACGAGCAGTACTTC
>medium-sized|TRBV12-3/TRBV12-4|NA|TRBJ1-1
CASSLSQGMNTEAFF
TGTGCCAGCAGTTTGTCCCAGGGTATGAACACTGAAGCTTTCTTT
>few|TRBV7-6|NA|TRBJ2-2
CASSPDAGELFF
TGTGCCAGCAGTCCCGATGCCGGGGAGCTGTTTTTT
>NA|TRBV24-1|NA|TRBJ1-5
CATSDTTGTGNQPQHF
TGTGCCACCAGTGATACAACCGGGACTGGGAATCAGCCCCAGCATTTT
>many|TRBV6-6|NA|TRBJ1-1
CASSSHRERSSEAFF
TGTGCCAGCAGTTCTCACAGGGAAAGGAGCTCTGAAGCTTTCTTT
>many|TRBV3-1|TRBD2|TRBJ2-4
CASSQSRGVNIQYF
TGTGCCAGCAGCCAATCCCGGGGGGTGAACATTCAGTACTTC
>many|TRBV6-2/TRBV6-3|NA|TRBJ1-5
CASSPPGARDQPQHF
TGTGCCAGCAGTCCTCCGGGAGCTAGGGATCAGCCCCAGCATTTT
>many|TRBV10-3|TRBD2|TRBJ2-5
CAISERGDYMVMAQYF
TGTGCCATCAGTGAGAGAGGGGACTACATGGTCATGGCCCAGTACTTC
>many|TRBV6-2/TRBV6-3|NA|TRBJ2-1
CASSYRNEQFF
TGTGCCAGCAGTTACCGTAATGAGCAGTTCTTC
>NA|TRBV5-4|NA|TRBJ2-3
CASSFPGTETDTQYF
TGTGCCAGCAGCTTTCCCGGGACCGAGACAGATACGCAGTATTTT
>many|TRBV15|TRBD1|TRBJ2-7
CATSRAPPTRDRGEYEQYF
TGTGCCACCAGCAGAGCTCCACCCACACGGGACAGGGGAGAATACGAGCAGTACTTC
>many|TRBV5-6|TRBD2|TRBJ2-1
CASSPGTSVSYNEQFF
TGTGCCAGCAGCCCCGGGACTAGCGTATCCTACAATGAGCAGTTCTTC
>many|TRBV12-3/TRBV12-4|NA|TRBJ1-5
CASSLAEDQPQHF
TGTGCCAGCAGTTTAGCGGAGGATCAGCCCCAGCATTTT
>NA|TRBV7-2|NA|TRBJ2-2
CASSLQGPGTGELFF
TGTGCCAGCAGCTTACAAGGGCCAGGCACCGGGGAGCTGTTTTTT
>NA|TRBV7-2|NA|TRBJ1-1
CASSLGQGLGMNTEAFF
TGTGCCAGCAGCTTAGGTCAGGGGCTGGGAATGAACACTGAAGCTTTCTTT
>many|TRBV20-1|NA|TRBJ2-3
CSARDSQGHADTQYF
TGCAGTGCTAGAGATTCACAGGGTCATGCAGATACGCAGTATTTT
>many|TRBV29-1|NA|TRBJ1-5
CSVVSGNQPQHF
TGCAGCGTTGTTTCGGGCAATCAGCCCCAGCATTTT
>few|TRBV5-6|TRBD2|TRBJ2-5
CASSWAGVEETQYF
TGTGCCAGCAGCTGGGCGGGAGTCGAAGAGACCCAGTACTTC
>many|TRBV19|NA|TRBJ1-1
CASLDRTGQRFKNTEAFF
TGTGCCAGCCTCGACCGGACGGGACAAAGGTTTAAGAACACTGAAGCTTTCTTT
>medium-sized|TRBV5-4|TRBD2|TRBJ2-1
CASSVGQRGSYNEQFF
TGTGCCAGCAGCGTGGGGCAGCGGGGGTCCTACAATGAGCAGTTCTTC
>many|TRBV2|NA|TRBJ2-7
CANGEEYEQYF
TGTGCCAACGGCGAGGAATACGAGCAGTACTTC
>medium-sized|TRBV20-1|NA|TRBJ2-5
CSARGSSGGRETQYF
TGCAGTGCTAGAGGCTCCAGCGGAGGGCGGGAGACCCAGTACTTC
>few|TRBV2|TRBD1|TRBJ2-6
CASGSRGRFAGANVLTF
TGTGCCAGCGGAAGCAGGGGGCGCTTTGCCGGGGCCAACGTCCTGACTTTC
>medium-sized|TRBV12-3/TRBV12-4|NA|TRBJ2-5
CASKRASGKTQYF
TGTGCCAGCAAGAGGGCCAGTGGAAAGACCCAGTACTTC
>few|TRBV15|TRBD2|TRBJ2-1
CATSRGTSGSRNEQFF
TGTGCCACCAGCAGAGGGACTAGCGGGAGTCGCAATGAGCAGTTCTTC